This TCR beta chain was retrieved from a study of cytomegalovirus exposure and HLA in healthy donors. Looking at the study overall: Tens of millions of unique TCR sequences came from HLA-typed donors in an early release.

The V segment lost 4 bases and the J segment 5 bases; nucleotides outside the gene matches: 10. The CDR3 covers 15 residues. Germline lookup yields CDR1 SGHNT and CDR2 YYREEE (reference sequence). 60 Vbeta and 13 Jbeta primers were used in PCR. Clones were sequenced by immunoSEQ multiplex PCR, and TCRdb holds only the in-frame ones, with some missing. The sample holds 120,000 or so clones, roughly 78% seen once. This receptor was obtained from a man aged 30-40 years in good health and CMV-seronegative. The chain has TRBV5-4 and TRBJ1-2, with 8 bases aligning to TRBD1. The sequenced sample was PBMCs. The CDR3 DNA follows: TGTGCCAGCAGCCTCCCGATTGGACAGGGTTATGGCTACACCTTC. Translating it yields CASSLPIGQGYGYTF.